This T cell receptor (beta chain) was sequenced during a study of early T cells in non-severe SARS-CoV-2 infection. Study as a whole: Chains from this unsorted whole-blood bulk RNA could not be paired.

This clonotype was counted only a few times. TCRdb reprocessed the 5' RACE reads via MiXCR and lists one record per CDR3 protein. The sample shows 55,000 to 80,000 distinct CDR3 sequences, about 10% of them seen only once. This CDR3 has 13 residues. V lost 6 bases to trimming and J lost 9 bases, with 15 bases between them. The V and J genes are TRBV12-3 or TRBV12-4 and TRBJ2-1; no firm D call. The receptor comes from an adult who was a healthcare worker with PCR-confirmed SARS-CoV-2 infection or an uninfected control (not recorded which). The specimen was whole blood. The CDR3 protein is CASRILGFGEQFF. CDR3 nucleotide sequence: TGTGCCAGCAGGATCCTAGGATTTGGTGAGCAGTTCTTC.